A selection of T cell receptor beta chains follows, all from one sample in a study of T cell responses to AZD1222 COVID-19 vaccine. TCRdb's table, derived via immunoSEQ multiplex PCR, lists solely in-frame clones and lacks some. The data hold approximately 120,000 clones, with about 88% observed a single time. Sequencing used peripheral blood, obtained on day 0 of AZD1222 vaccination. Receptors originate from an adult in good health. CDR3s include the opening cysteine and the closing phenylalanine or tryptophan. A D gene is named only where the DNA matches it firmly. Clone size is stated in some rows and not others, as once, few, many or a class when expanded.

d_call	v_call	clone_size	j_call	cdr3_aa	cdr3_nt
NA	TRBV5-4	NA	TRBJ2-3	CASSLLKGPFTDTQYF	TGTGCCAGCAGCTTGCTTAAGGGGCCCTTCACAGATACGCAGTATTTT
NA	TRBV11-3	NA	TRBJ2-5	CASSSSTEQETQYF	TGTGCCAGCAGCTCCTCGACGGAGCAAGAGACCCAGTACTTC
NA	TRBV24-1	NA	TRBJ1-5	CATSEQRISQPQHF	TGTGCCACCAGTGAACAGAGGATTTCTCAGCCCCAGCATTTT
NA	TRBV6-5	once	TRBJ1-4	CASSQHLTNEKLFF	TGTGCCAGCAGCCAACACCTAACTAATGAAAAACTGTTTTTT
TRBD1	TRBV27	NA	TRBJ1-1	CASRRTGAEAFF	TGTGCCAGCAGGCGGACAGGGGCTGAAGCCTTCTTT
TRBD1	TRBV28	NA	TRBJ2-3	CASSSTGVTDTQYF	TGTGCCAGCAGTTCCACAGGGGTCACAGATACGCAGTATTTT
TRBD2	TRBV7-7	NA	TRBJ2-2	CASSILAGANTGELFF	TGTGCCAGCAGCATTCTAGCGGGGGCCAACACCGGGGAGCTGTTTTTT
TRBD1	TRBV19	NA	TRBJ1-2	CASSTPGQGRKDYGYTF	TGTGCCAGTAGCACACCGGGACAGGGGCGCAAGGACTATGGCTACACCTTC
NA	TRBV7-3	NA	TRBJ1-1	CASSLSGQVLMNTEAFF	TGTGCCAGCAGCTTATCGGGTCAGGTACTCATGAACACTGAAGCTTTCTTT
NA	TRBV6-1	NA	TRBJ2-2	CASHGSRSTGELFF	TGTGCCAGCCATGGAAGCCGATCCACCGGGGAGCTGTTTTTT
NA	TRBV11-3	NA	TRBJ1-1	CASSPPGEGGDTEAFF	TGTGCCAGCAGCCCCCCCGGGGAGGGTGGGGACACTGAAGCTTTCTTT
NA	TRBV5-1	NA	TRBJ1-6	CASSSGGDSYNSPLHF	TGCGCCAGCAGCTCCGGAGGGGACTCCTATAATTCACCCCTCCACTTT
NA	TRBV2	NA	TRBJ2-2	CASSEWGTGELFF	TGTGCCAGCAGTGAATGGGGCACCGGGGAGCTGTTTTTT
TRBD2	TRBV5-1	NA	TRBJ2-5	CASSYPQRGGRETQYF	TGCGCCAGCAGCTATCCTCAGCGGGGGGGCAGGGAGACCCAGTACTTC
NA	TRBV10-3	NA	TRBJ2-3	CASKPGESDTQYF	TGTGCCTCAAAACCCGGGGAGTCCGATACGCAGTATTTT
NA	TRBV12-3/TRBV12-4	NA	TRBJ2-7	CASKDRTYEQYF	TGTGCCAGCAAAGACAGGACCTACGAGCAGTACTTC
NA	TRBV4-2	once	TRBJ1-2	CASSQDIRSNYGYTF	TGTGCCAGCAGCCAAGATATCAGATCTAACTATGGCTACACCTTC
NA	TRBV28	NA	TRBJ1-5	CASSLGHENQPQHF	TGTGCCAGCAGTTTAGGTCATGAGAATCAGCCCCAGCATTTT
TRBD1	TRBV4-3	NA	TRBJ1-1	CASSQALTGGLPEAFF	TGCGCCAGCAGCCAAGCACTAACAGGGGGCTTACCTGAAGCTTTCTTT
TRBD1	TRBV7-2	NA	TRBJ1-5	CASSLVRQGGQPQHF	TGTGCCAGCAGCTTAGTTCGACAGGGGGGTCAGCCCCAGCATTTT
TRBD1	TRBV18	NA	TRBJ1-1	CASSLGGTGTGNTEAFF	TGTGCCAGCTCACTCGGGGGGACAGGGACAGGCAACACTGAAGCTTTCTTT
NA	TRBV28	NA	TRBJ1-1	CASSLLNTEAFF	TGTGCCAGCAGTTTACTGAACACTGAAGCTTTCTTT
NA	TRBV29-1	NA	TRBJ1-2	CSVLEDTF	TGCAGCGTTCTAGAAGACACCTTC
NA	TRBV19	few	TRBJ1-2	CASSTRQYGYTF	TGTGCCAGTAGTACCCGACAGTATGGCTACACCTTC
NA	TRBV24-1	NA	TRBJ2-1	CATSDFRQGYYNEQFF	TGTGCCACCAGTGATTTCCGGCAGGGTTACTACAATGAGCAGTTCTTC
NA	TRBV3-1/TRBV3-2	few	TRBJ2-1	CASSQDVNRVNEQFF	TGTGCCAGCAGCCAAGATGTCAACAGGGTCAATGAGCAGTTCTTC
NA	TRBV2	NA	TRBJ1-4	CASRDVWINEKLFF	TGTGCCAGCAGGGACGTTTGGATTAATGAAAAACTGTTTTTT
NA	TRBV9	NA	TRBJ1-2	CASSVDVRAGDGYTF	TGTGCCAGCAGCGTAGACGTCAGGGCGGGGGACGGCTACACCTTC
TRBD1	TRBV6-5	NA	TRBJ1-2	CASRGQGQPNYGYTF	TGTGCCAGCAGGGGACAGGGACAGCCTAACTATGGCTACACCTTC
TRBD1	TRBV6-1	NA	TRBJ1-6	CASSPGQKRPLHF	TGTGCCAGCAGTCCGGGACAGAAAAGACCCCTCCACTTT
NA	TRBV25-1	NA	TRBJ1-5	CASSEGGGIQPQHF	TGTGCCAGCAGTGAAGGGGGCGGGATCCAGCCCCAGCATTTT
TRBD1	TRBV19	NA	TRBJ1-2	CASSRTPGTGGISGYTF	TGTGCCAGTAGTCGCACTCCCGGGACAGGGGGCATCAGTGGCTACACCTTC
TRBD1	TRBV6-5	NA	TRBJ1-2	CASSPKIDRVGGYTF	TGTGCCAGCAGTCCGAAAATCGACAGGGTAGGTGGCTACACCTTC